The present T cell receptor (beta chain) was sequenced within a study of a mutant IDH1 vaccine in newly diagnosed glioma. Looking at the study overall: Onset of vaccination occurred 4-6 weeks following radiotherapy alone, or with temozolomide cycles. Males made up about 62% and females about 38% of treated patients, whose mean age was about 41 years.

Concerning this clone: Its specificity is unknown.

Specified time point: week 35, safety follow-up. Every vaccination contained 300 ug of the mutant IDH1 20-mer peptide and was paired with topical imiquimod. Patients had eight vaccinations, in weeks 1, 3, 5, 7, 11, 15, 19 and 23. The astrocytomas were IDH1-mutant, ATRX-negative, and WHO grade 3 or 4. TCRdb's table, derived via immunoSEQ multiplex PCR, lists solely in-frame clones and lacks some. The profile shows approximately 47,000 clones, more than 70% of them singletons. This TCR was recovered from a middle-aged woman with glioma. The sample here was PBMCs, taken from a glioma patient whose treatment included an IDH1 peptide vaccine.

CDR3 protein: CASSLIRGSPNEQFF. CDR3 DNA: TGTGCCAGCAGCTTAATTCGCGGGAGCCCCAATGAGCAGTTCTTC. The chain uses TRBV11-2 and TRBJ2-1, with 7 bases identical to TRBD2. CDR1 is SGHAT, CDR2 FQNNGV, per germline. J lost 6 bases, V lost 2 bases, and 7 bases had no gene match. This CDR3 has 15 residues.